The 10 T cell receptor beta chains presented below share a single source sample, sequenced in a study of T cells in Graves' hyperthyroidism and ophthalmopathy. From RNA transcripts, TCR beta CDR3 regions were amplified. The primer set for the first-round RT-PCR of the TCR CDR3 was HTBI. Using its own MiXCR run on the multiplex PCR reads, TCRdb lists one record per CDR3 protein. Among approximately 590,000 distinct CDR3 sequences listed, roughly 46% were seen once. The sample comprised peripheral blood or thyroid tissue (not recorded which). The receptors stem from a woman aged 18-29 years with Graves' hyperthyroidism.

This clonotype was counted between two and nine times. V usage is TRBV5-1 and J usage is TRBJ2-6; tentatively, D is TRBD1 (6 bases). The V gene lost 2 bases and the J gene lost 0 bases, with 12 bases spanning the gap. CDR3 size: 17 residues. Germline CDR1 reads SGHRS; CDR2 reads YFSETQ. DNA for the CDR3: TGCGCCAGCAGCTTTGCAGGGGCCAGCTCTGGGGCCAACGTCCTGACTTTC. It specifies CASSFAGASSGANVLTF.

This clonotype was recorded at least ten times. The chain carries TRBV7-6 and TRBJ1-6, with D unresolved. This CDR3 comprises 14 residues. Per the germline V gene, CDR1 is SGHVS and CDR2 is FNYEAQ. Trimming shortened V by 6 bases and J by 3 bases, and 9 bases separated the two germline ends. DNA of the CDR3: TGTGCCAGCAGTTCGGATAACTATAATTCACCCCTCCACTTT. Translating it yields CASSSDNYNSPLHF.

The J gene is TRBJ1-2, the V gene TRBV15; 8 nucleotides agree with TRBD1. The V segment lost 3 bases and the J segment 5 bases; nucleotides outside the gene matches: 5. The CDR3 has 14 amino acids. The V gene's germline CDR1 is LNHNV and CDR2 YYDKDF (reference sequence). CDR3 in amino acids: CATSSSGGLYGYTF. Written as DNA, the CDR3 is TGTGCCACCAGCAGCTCAGGGGGCCTATATGGCTACACCTTC.

This clonotype has a count of ten or more. The rearrangement uses TRBV7-6 and TRBJ1-4; a possible D gene is TRBD1 (5 bases). The CDR3 sequence is 14 residues long. Germline CDR1 reads SGHVS; CDR2 reads FNYEAQ. The V end lost 5 bases, the J end lost 5 bases, and 12 bases lay between the germline ends. In DNA, the CDR3 is TGTGCCAGCAGCGTGGGACCGATGAATGAAAAACTGTTTTTT. The encoded protein is CASSVGPMNEKLFF.

Comment on this clonotype: A much larger clonotype is one base distant, so this may be a read error. This chain links TRBV7-9 with TRBJ1-6; the D is unclear. Trimming pared 5 bases from V and 5 bases from J, leaving 10 bases between. The CDR3 loop spans 14 amino acids. CDR1 is SEHNR and CDR2 is FQNEAQ in the germline V gene (reference sequence). The chain's CDR3 is CASSARLNNSPLHF. In DNA, the CDR3 is TGTGCCAGCAGCGCCCGACTGAATAATTCACCCCTCCACTTT.

This clonotype was seen many times. The chain carries TRBV7-9 and TRBJ1-2; D is possibly TRBD1 (5 bases). The CDR3 has 15 residues. Trimming removed 1 base at V and 5 bases at J, with 14 bases between. The germline V gene has CDR1 SEHNR and CDR2 FQNEAQ (reference sequence). The CDR3 coding sequence is TGTGCCAGCAGCTTAGTCCGGGGCTCGGAGTATGGCTACACCTTC. Its protein product is CASSLVRGSEYGYTF.

The chain couples TRBV10-3 to TRBJ1-2; 7 nucleotides agree with TRBD1. V lost 10 bases, J lost 4 bases, and 6 bases stayed unmatched. Germline CDR1 is ENHRY and CDR2 is SYGVKD. This CDR3 has 12 amino acids. CDR3 nucleotides: TGTGCCAGCAGCGACAGGGCCTATGGCTACACCTTC. This gives the protein CASSDRAYGYTF.

With regard to this clonotype: A read error may account for a junction end that differs from germline. The V and J genes are TRBV9 and TRBJ1-1; D is undetermined. The CDR3 spans 13 residues. Germline V CDR1 and CDR2: SGDLS, YYNGEE. The CDR3 sequence is CASSVREGTEASF. DNA of the CDR3: TGTGCCAGCAGCGTTAGGGAGGGCACTGAAGCTTCCTTT. The full variable domain, completed using reference TRBV9 and TRBJ1-1, is DSGVTQTPKHLITATGQRVTLRCSPRSGDLSVYWYQQSLDQGLQFLIQYYNGEERAKGNILERFSAQQFPDLHSELNLSSLELGDSALYFCASSVREGTEASFGQGTRLTVV.

This clonotype has just a few counts. V and J are TRBV2 and TRBJ1-5; D is perhaps TRBD1 (5 bases). From germline, CDR1 is SNHLY and CDR2 FYNNEI. V shed 6 bases and J shed 0 bases, with 12 bases lying between them. This CDR3 comprises 15 residues. The CDR3, as DNA: TGTGCCAGCAGCAGGACACATTATAGCAATCAGCCCCAGCATTTT. Protein: CASSRTHYSNQPQHF.

The V gene is TRBV7-6, the J gene TRBJ1-6; no clear D gene. The CDR3 covers 15 residues. Trimming shortened V by 5 bases and J by 10 bases, and 18 bases separated the two germline ends. From germline, CDR1 is SGHVS and CDR2 FNYEAQ. CDR3 in DNA: TGTGCCAGCAGCCAAGATGAACCCCGAACGTCACCCCTCCACTTT. Its protein is CASSQDEPRTSPLHF.